This TCR beta chain was identified during a study of cytomegalovirus exposure and HLA in healthy donors. The V segment lost 6 bases and the J segment 7 bases; nucleotides outside the gene matches: 8. The CDR3 spans 14 residues. Germline CDR1 and CDR2: MNHEY and SVGAGI. 60 Vbeta and 13 Jbeta primers were used in PCR. Assay used: immunoSEQ multiplex PCR; TCRdb lists only in-frame clones, some missing. The data contain 110,000 or so clones, more than 75% of them singletons. The chain employs TRBV6-5 and TRBJ1-2, with 10 nucleotides matching TRBD1. The TCR comes from a middle-aged woman in good health and CMV-seropositive. Material: PBMCs. The CDR3 DNA follows: TGTGCCAGCAGCATCGGGACAGGGGCCGCTGGCTACACCTTC. It translates to CASSIGTGAAGYTF.